This is a list of T cell receptor beta chains from one sample in a study of blood T cell repertoires in COVID-19. TCRdb's table, derived via immunoSEQ multiplex PCR, lists solely in-frame clones and lacks some. Of roughly 190,000 clones listed, approximately 79% are singletons. Sequencing input: peripheral blood. The receptors derive from a man aged 25-45 years with active or convalescent COVID-19. Each CDR3 is given with its conserved first and last residue. Each record gives: V gene, J gene, D gene, clone size, CDR3 protein, CDR3 DNA. D genes are given only for firm matches. The listing skips clone size in some rows; elsewhere it reads once, few, many or a size class.

v_gene: TRBV5-1; j_gene: TRBJ1-2; d_gene: TRBD1; abundance: once; CDR3aa: CASSPSTGVGGYTF; CDR3nt: TGCGCCAGCAGCCCTTCTACAGGGGTGGGTGGCTACACCTTC
v_gene: TRBV7-9; j_gene: TRBJ2-7; d_gene: .; abundance: few; CDR3aa: CASSFEVQTYEQYF; CDR3nt: TGTGCCAGCAGCTTTGAAGTTCAGACCTACGAGCAGTACTTC
v_gene: TRBV28; j_gene: TRBJ2-5; d_gene: .; abundance: once; CDR3aa: CASSFQGGETQYF; CDR3nt: TGTGCCAGCAGTTTTCAGGGGGGAGAGACCCAGTACTTC
v_gene: TRBV11-2; j_gene: TRBJ1-1; d_gene: .; abundance: .; CDR3aa: CASSLEGGSNTEAFF; CDR3nt: TGTGCCAGCAGCTTAGAAGGGGGTTCGAACACTGAAGCTTTCTTT
v_gene: TRBV11-3; j_gene: TRBJ2-1; d_gene: .; abundance: .; CDR3aa: CASSDGLLAPETFNEQFF; CDR3nt: TGTGCCAGCAGCGACGGCCTCCTAGCCCCCGAAACCTTCAATGAGCAGTTCTTC
v_gene: TRBV5-6; j_gene: TRBJ1-5; d_gene: TRBD1; abundance: .; CDR3aa: CASSWGQGGNQPQHF; CDR3nt: TGTGCCAGCAGCTGGGGACAGGGTGGGAATCAGCCCCAGCATTTT
v_gene: TRBV4-1; j_gene: TRBJ1-2; d_gene: TRBD1; abundance: .; CDR3aa: CASSPGGQNYGYTF; CDR3nt: TGCGCCAGCAGCCCCGGGGGACAGAACTATGGCTACACCTTC
v_gene: TRBV7-2; j_gene: TRBJ2-7; d_gene: .; abundance: .; CDR3aa: CASSFSQSDEQYF; CDR3nt: TGTGCCAGCAGCTTCTCTCAGTCCGACGAGCAGTACTTC
v_gene: TRBV30; j_gene: TRBJ2-1; d_gene: TRBD2; abundance: few; CDR3aa: CAWSRGLKNEQFF; CDR3nt: TGTGCCTGGAGTAGGGGACTAAAGAATGAGCAGTTCTTC
v_gene: TRBV5-6; j_gene: TRBJ2-1; d_gene: .; abundance: .; CDR3aa: CASSHYTGEQFF; CDR3nt: TGTGCCAGCAGCCACTACACCGGTGAGCAGTTCTTC
v_gene: TRBV5-8; j_gene: TRBJ1-2; d_gene: .; abundance: once; CDR3aa: CASSLYGESNYGYTF; CDR3nt: TGTGCCAGCAGCTTGTACGGGGAGTCTAACTATGGCTACACCTTC
v_gene: TRBV24-1; j_gene: TRBJ2-7; d_gene: .; abundance: .; CDR3aa: CATSDGLHRGGEQYF; CDR3nt: TGTGCCACCAGTGATGGCCTCCACCGAGGGGGCGAGCAGTACTTC
v_gene: TRBV29-1; j_gene: TRBJ1-1; d_gene: .; abundance: .; CDR3aa: CSILGRLGVGTEAFF; CDR3nt: TGCAGCATTCTTGGGAGGTTAGGGGTCGGGACTGAAGCTTTCTTT
v_gene: TRBV4-3; j_gene: TRBJ1-4; d_gene: .; abundance: .; CDR3aa: CASSQEGGGRDEKLFF; CDR3nt: TGCGCCAGCAGCCAAGAAGGAGGAGGAAGAGACGAAAAACTGTTTTTT
v_gene: TRBV15; j_gene: TRBJ1-2; d_gene: .; abundance: .; CDR3aa: CATSRDGTSYGYTF; CDR3nt: TGTGCCACCAGCAGAGACGGGACTTCCTATGGCTACACCTTC
v_gene: TRBV9; j_gene: TRBJ2-7; d_gene: .; abundance: .; CDR3aa: CASSVRLTTEQYF; CDR3nt: TGTGCCAGCAGCGTCCGTTTGACAACCGAGCAGTACTTC
v_gene: TRBV28; j_gene: TRBJ2-7; d_gene: .; abundance: .; CDR3aa: CAGGGGSEQYF; CDR3nt: TGTGCCGGGGGCGGAGGAAGCGAGCAGTACTTC
v_gene: TRBV19; j_gene: TRBJ1-3; d_gene: TRBD1; abundance: .; CDR3aa: CASSILDRIDTIYF; CDR3nt: TGTGCCAGTAGTATTCTGGACAGGATTGACACCATATATTTT
v_gene: TRBV7-9; j_gene: TRBJ2-7; d_gene: .; abundance: .; CDR3aa: CASSTAPGSGSDEQYF; CDR3nt: TGTGCCAGCAGCACTGCTCCGGGATCGGGGTCGGACGAGCAGTACTTC
v_gene: TRBV27; j_gene: TRBJ2-7; d_gene: TRBD1; abundance: .; CDR3aa: CASSLRDRAYEQYF; CDR3nt: TGTGCCAGCAGTCTCCGGGACAGGGCTTACGAGCAGTACTTC
v_gene: TRBV18; j_gene: TRBJ1-2; d_gene: TRBD1; abundance: .; CDR3aa: CASSQQGAYGYTF; CDR3nt: TGTGCCAGCTCCCAACAGGGGGCATATGGCTACACCTTC
v_gene: TRBV24-1; j_gene: TRBJ2-2; d_gene: TRBD2; abundance: .; CDR3aa: CATSDPSRGRRELFF; CDR3nt: TGTGCCACCAGTGATCCGTCGCGGGGGAGGCGGGAGCTGTTTTTT
v_gene: TRBV7-2; j_gene: TRBJ2-7; d_gene: TRBD2; abundance: .; CDR3aa: CASSLALGGRKNEQYF; CDR3nt: TGTGCCAGCAGCTTAGCTCTCGGCGGGAGAAAGAACGAGCAGTACTTC
v_gene: TRBV30; j_gene: TRBJ1-1; d_gene: TRBD1; abundance: .; CDR3aa: CAWSPEGAGAFF; CDR3nt: TGTGCCTGGAGTCCCGAGGGGGCCGGGGCTTTCTTT
v_gene: TRBV28; j_gene: TRBJ2-4; d_gene: .; abundance: .; CDR3aa: CASDGRGQAKNIQYF; CDR3nt: TGTGCCTCCGATGGCAGGGGTCAAGCCAAAAACATTCAGTACTTC
v_gene: TRBV7-2; j_gene: TRBJ2-3; d_gene: TRBD1; abundance: .; CDR3aa: CASSFRTGSSTDTQYF; CDR3nt: TGTGCCAGCAGCTTCCGGACAGGGTCTAGCACAGATACGCAGTATTTT
v_gene: TRBV7-9; j_gene: TRBJ2-1; d_gene: TRBD1; abundance: .; CDR3aa: CASSFNRGSEQFF; CDR3nt: TGTGCCAGCAGCTTCAACAGGGGAAGTGAGCAGTTCTTC
v_gene: TRBV21-1; j_gene: TRBJ1-2; d_gene: .; abundance: .; CDR3aa: CASSKAPGNYGYTF; CDR3nt: TGTGCCAGCAGCAAAGCACCGGGTAACTATGGCTACACCTTC
v_gene: TRBV18; j_gene: TRBJ1-2; d_gene: .; abundance: .; CDR3aa: CASSPLREINGYTF; CDR3nt: TGTGCCAGCTCACCCTTAAGGGAGATCAATGGCTACACCTTC
v_gene: TRBV7-6; j_gene: TRBJ2-7; d_gene: TRBD1; abundance: .; CDR3aa: CASSPPTGLGYEQYF; CDR3nt: TGTGCCAGCAGCCCGCCGACAGGGTTGGGGTACGAGCAGTACTTC
v_gene: TRBV19; j_gene: TRBJ2-2; d_gene: .; abundance: .; CDR3aa: CASTGHLNTGELFF; CDR3nt: TGTGCCAGTACGGGACACCTGAACACCGGGGAGCTGTTTTTT
v_gene: TRBV19; j_gene: TRBJ1-6; d_gene: TRBD1; abundance: .; CDR3aa: CASSLDTGGADSPLHF; CDR3nt: TGTGCCAGTAGTTTAGATACAGGGGGCGCCGACTCACCCCTCCACTTT
v_gene: TRBV10-1; j_gene: TRBJ1-5; d_gene: TRBD1; abundance: .; CDR3aa: CASSPRDRATYQLQVKKPQHF; CDR3nt: TGCGCCAGCAGCCCACGGGACAGAGCCACCTATCAATTACAGGTTAAAAAGCCCCAGCATTTT
v_gene: TRBV6-5; j_gene: TRBJ1-1; d_gene: TRBD1; abundance: .; CDR3aa: CASSWRDRASTEAFF; CDR3nt: TGTGCCAGCAGTTGGAGGGACAGGGCGAGCACTGAAGCTTTCTTT
v_gene: TRBV28; j_gene: TRBJ1-4; d_gene: TRBD1; abundance: once; CDR3aa: CASSPGQGVYSEKLFF; CDR3nt: TGTGCCAGCAGCCCCGGACAGGGGGTATATAGTGAAAAACTGTTTTTT
v_gene: TRBV27; j_gene: TRBJ1-1; d_gene: .; abundance: .; CDR3aa: CASSYGGLAMNTEAFF; CDR3nt: TGTGCCAGCAGTTACGGGGGGCTTGCGATGAACACTGAAGCTTTCTTT
v_gene: TRBV7-9; j_gene: TRBJ2-3; d_gene: .; abundance: .; CDR3aa: CASSLDDRDQYF; CDR3nt: TGTGCCAGCAGCTTAGATGACAGAGACCAGTATTTT
v_gene: TRBV9; j_gene: TRBJ1-1; d_gene: TRBD1; abundance: once; CDR3aa: CASSVATQGAMRTEAFF; CDR3nt: TGTGCCAGCAGCGTAGCTACACAGGGGGCGATGAGGACTGAAGCTTTCTTT
v_gene: TRBV11-2; j_gene: TRBJ1-3; d_gene: TRBD1; abundance: few; CDR3aa: CASSLSTGLNTIYF; CDR3nt: TGTGCCAGCAGCTTATCGACAGGGCTCAACACCATATATTTT
v_gene: TRBV6-5; j_gene: TRBJ1-5; d_gene: .; abundance: .; CDR3aa: CASQSGQINQPQHF; CDR3nt: TGTGCCAGCCAATCCGGACAGATCAATCAGCCCCAGCATTTT
v_gene: TRBV7-2; j_gene: TRBJ2-4; d_gene: TRBD1; abundance: .; CDR3aa: CASSEGQGADIQYF; CDR3nt: TGTGCCAGCAGCGAGGGACAGGGCGCGGACATTCAGTACTTC
v_gene: TRBV24-1; j_gene: TRBJ2-2; d_gene: .; abundance: .; CDR3aa: CATRGGRPGELFF; CDR3nt: TGTGCCACCAGAGGAGGAAGACCCGGGGAGCTGTTTTTT
v_gene: TRBV29-1; j_gene: TRBJ1-1; d_gene: TRBD1; abundance: once; CDR3aa: CSVGWTGGDTEAFF; CDR3nt: TGCAGCGTTGGATGGACAGGGGGGGACACTGAAGCTTTCTTT
v_gene: TRBV19; j_gene: TRBJ1-1; d_gene: TRBD1; abundance: .; CDR3aa: CASKLDRVNTEAFF; CDR3nt: TGTGCCAGTAAGTTGGACAGGGTGAACACTGAAGCTTTCTTT
v_gene: TRBV4-2; j_gene: TRBJ2-1; d_gene: TRBD2; abundance: once; CDR3aa: CASSQAFIAGGSYNEQFF; CDR3nt: TGTGCCAGCAGCCAAGCTTTCATAGCGGGAGGGTCCTACAATGAGCAGTTCTTC